The entry below describes one T cell receptor (beta chain). This sample was taken from a study of blood T cell repertoires in COVID-19. Across the whole study: The cDNA or gDNA used as material had been derived from T cells, B-cell-depleted T cells, or PBMCs.

Original processing methods: Quantification of nucleated cells was approximated via reference gene primer amplification. The assay was immunoSEQ multiplex PCR, and TCRdb's table has in-frame clones only and misses some. V and J calls and clone size follow that table, whereas D and trimming were derived from the DNA. The sample has about 110,000 clones, 75% to 95% seen once; the top ten hold 1% to 1.5%. Trimming removed 0 bases from V and 5 bases from J, with 21 bases in between. This CDR3 spans 19 amino acids. Germline CDR1 and CDR2: KGHDR and SFDVKD. The rearrangement uses TRBV24-1 and TRBJ2-2, with D perhaps matching TRBD2 (5 bases). Source material: peripheral blood. The source is a woman under 40 with acute or convalescent COVID-19. Written as DNA, the CDR3 is TGTGCCACCAGTGATTTGGGGCTAGCAGACGCTACTCGGACCGGGGAGCTGTTTTTT. This encodes CATSDLGLADATRTGELFF.